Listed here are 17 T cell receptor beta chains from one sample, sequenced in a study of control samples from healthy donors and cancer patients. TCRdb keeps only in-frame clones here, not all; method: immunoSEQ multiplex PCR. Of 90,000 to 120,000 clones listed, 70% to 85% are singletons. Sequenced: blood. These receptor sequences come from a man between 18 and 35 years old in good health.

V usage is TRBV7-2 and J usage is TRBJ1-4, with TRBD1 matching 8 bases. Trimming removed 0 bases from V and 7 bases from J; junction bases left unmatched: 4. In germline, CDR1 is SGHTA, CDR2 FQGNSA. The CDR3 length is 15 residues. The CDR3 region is CASSLAAGGSEKLFF. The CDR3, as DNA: TGTGCCAGCAGCTTAGCTGCAGGGGGCAGTGAAAAACTGTTTTTT. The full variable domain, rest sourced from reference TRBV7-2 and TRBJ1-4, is GAGVSQSPSNKVTEKGKDVELRCDPISGHTALYWYRQSLGQGLEFLIYFQGNSAPDKSGLPSDRFSAERTGGSVSTLTIQRTQQEDSAVYLCASSLAAGGSEKLFFGSGTQLSVL.

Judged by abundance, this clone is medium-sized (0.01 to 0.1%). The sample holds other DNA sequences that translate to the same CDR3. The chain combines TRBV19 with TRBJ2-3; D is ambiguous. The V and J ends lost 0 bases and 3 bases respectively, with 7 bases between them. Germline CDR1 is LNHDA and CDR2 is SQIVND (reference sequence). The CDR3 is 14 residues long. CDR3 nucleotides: TGTGCCAGTAGTATAGATAAGTCGACAGATACGCAGTATTTT. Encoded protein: CASSIDKSTDTQYF.

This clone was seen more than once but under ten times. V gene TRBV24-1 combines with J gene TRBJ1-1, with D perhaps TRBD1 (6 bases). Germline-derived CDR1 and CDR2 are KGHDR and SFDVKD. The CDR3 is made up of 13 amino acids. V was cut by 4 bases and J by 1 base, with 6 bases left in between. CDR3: CATSEGANTEAFF. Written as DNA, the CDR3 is TGTGCCACCAGTGAGGGGGCGAACACTGAAGCTTTCTTT.

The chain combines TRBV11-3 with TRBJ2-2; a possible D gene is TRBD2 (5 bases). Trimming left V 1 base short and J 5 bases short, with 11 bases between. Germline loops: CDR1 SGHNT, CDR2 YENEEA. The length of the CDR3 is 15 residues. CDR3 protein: CASSLGGEKTGELFF. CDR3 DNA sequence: TGTGCCAGCAGCTTAGGTGGGGAGAAAACCGGGGAGCTGTTTTTT.

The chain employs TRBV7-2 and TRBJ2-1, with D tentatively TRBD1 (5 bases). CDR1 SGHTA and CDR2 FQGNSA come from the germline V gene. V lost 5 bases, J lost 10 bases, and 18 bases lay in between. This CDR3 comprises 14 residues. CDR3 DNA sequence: TGTGCCAGCAGCCGCTCGAATGGGGCGTGGGAGCAGTTCTTC. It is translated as CASSRSNGAWEQFF.

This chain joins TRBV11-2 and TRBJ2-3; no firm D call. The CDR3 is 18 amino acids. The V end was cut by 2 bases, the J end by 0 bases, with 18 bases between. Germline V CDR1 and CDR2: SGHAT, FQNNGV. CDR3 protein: CASSLTFAGSTSTDTQYF. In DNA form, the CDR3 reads TGTGCCAGCAGCTTAACTTTTGCCGGGTCGACTAGCACAGATACGCAGTATTTT. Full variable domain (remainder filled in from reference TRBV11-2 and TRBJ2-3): EAGVAQSPRYKIIEKRQSVAFWCNPISGHATLYWYQQILGQGPKLLIQFQNNGVVDDSQLPKDRFSAERLKGVDSTLKIQPAKLEDSAVYLCASSLTFAGSTSTDTQYFGPGTRLTVL.

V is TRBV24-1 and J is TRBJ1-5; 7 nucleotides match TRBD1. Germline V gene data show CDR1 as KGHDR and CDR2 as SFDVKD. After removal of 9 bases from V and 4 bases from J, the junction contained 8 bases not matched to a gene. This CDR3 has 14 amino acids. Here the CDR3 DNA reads TGTGCCACCGGGGACAGCCCTCTAAATCAGCCCCAGCATTTT. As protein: CATGDSPLNQPQHF.

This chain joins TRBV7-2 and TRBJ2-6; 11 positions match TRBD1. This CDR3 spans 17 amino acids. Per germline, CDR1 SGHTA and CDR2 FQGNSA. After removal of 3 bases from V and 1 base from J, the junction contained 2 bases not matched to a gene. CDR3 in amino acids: CASSFGTGGSGANVLTF. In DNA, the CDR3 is TGTGCCAGCAGCTTCGGGACAGGGGGGTCTGGGGCCAACGTCCTGACTTTC. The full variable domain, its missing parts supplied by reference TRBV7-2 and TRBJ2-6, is GAGVSQSPSNKVTEKGKDVELRCDPISGHTALYWYRQSLGQGLEFLIYFQGNSAPDKSGLPSDRFSAERTGGSVSTLTIQRTQQEDSAVYLCASSFGTGGSGANVLTFGAGSRLTVL.

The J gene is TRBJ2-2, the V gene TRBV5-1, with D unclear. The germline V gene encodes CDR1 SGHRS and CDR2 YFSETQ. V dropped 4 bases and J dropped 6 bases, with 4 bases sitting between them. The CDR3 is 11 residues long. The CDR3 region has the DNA TGCGCCAGCAGCGTCGCCGGGGAGCTGTTTTTT. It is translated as CASSVAGELFF.

The CDR3 is CASSLSPMGGELFF. The CDR3 DNA follows: TGTGCCAGCAGCTTGTCGCCAATGGGGGGGGAACTGTTTTTT. The chain has TRBV7-2 and TRBJ1-4; D may be TRBD1 (5 bases). Germline assignment: CDR1 SGHTA and CDR2 FQGNSA. V lost 3 bases and J lost 12, with 17 bases in between. There are 14 residues in the CDR3. The whole variable domain, filled in from reference TRBV7-2 and TRBJ1-4, reads GAGVSQSPSNKVTEKGKDVELRCDPISGHTALYWYRQSLGQGLEFLIYFQGNSAPDKSGLPSDRFSAERTGGSVSTLTIQRTQQEDSAVYLCASSLSPMGGELFFGSGTQLSVL.

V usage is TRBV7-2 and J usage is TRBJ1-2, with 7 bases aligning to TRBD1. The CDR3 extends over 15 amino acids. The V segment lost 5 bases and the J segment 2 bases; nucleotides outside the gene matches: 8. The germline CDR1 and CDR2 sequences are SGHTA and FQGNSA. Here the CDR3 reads CASSPKGQTNYGYTF. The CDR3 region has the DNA TGTGCCAGCAGCCCGAAGGGACAGACAAACTATGGCTACACCTTC.

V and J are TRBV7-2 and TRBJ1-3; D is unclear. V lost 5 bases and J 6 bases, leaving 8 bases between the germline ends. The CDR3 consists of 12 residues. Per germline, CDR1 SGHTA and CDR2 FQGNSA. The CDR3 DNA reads TGTGCCAGCAGCGCGAGTTCAAACACCATATATTTT. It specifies CASSASSNTIYF.

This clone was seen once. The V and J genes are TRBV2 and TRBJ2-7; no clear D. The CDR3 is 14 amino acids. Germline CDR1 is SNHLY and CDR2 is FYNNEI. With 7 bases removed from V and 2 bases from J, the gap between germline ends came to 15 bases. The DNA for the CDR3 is TGTGCCAGCACCCCCCCCGCGGCTACCTACGAGCAGTACGTC. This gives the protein CASTPPAATYEQYV.

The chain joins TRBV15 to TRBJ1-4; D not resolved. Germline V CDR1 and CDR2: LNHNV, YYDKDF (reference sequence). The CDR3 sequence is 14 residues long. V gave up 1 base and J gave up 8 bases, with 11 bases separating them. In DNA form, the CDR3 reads TGTGCCACCAGCAGAGCCCGAGACTACGAAAAACTGTTTTTT. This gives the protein CATSRARDYEKLFF.

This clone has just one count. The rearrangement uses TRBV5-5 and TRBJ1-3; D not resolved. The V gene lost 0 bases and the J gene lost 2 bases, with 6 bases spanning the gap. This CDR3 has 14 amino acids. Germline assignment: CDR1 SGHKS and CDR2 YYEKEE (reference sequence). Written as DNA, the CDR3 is TGTGCCAGCAGCTTGGGGGGAGCTGGAAACACCATATATTTT. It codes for CASSLGGAGNTIYF.

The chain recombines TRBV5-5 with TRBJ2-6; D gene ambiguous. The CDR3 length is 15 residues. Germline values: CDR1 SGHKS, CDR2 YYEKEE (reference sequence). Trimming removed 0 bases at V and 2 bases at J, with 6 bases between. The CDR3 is CASSLDGAGANVLTF. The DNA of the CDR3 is TGTGCCAGCAGCTTGGATGGGGCTGGGGCCAACGTCCTGACTTTC.

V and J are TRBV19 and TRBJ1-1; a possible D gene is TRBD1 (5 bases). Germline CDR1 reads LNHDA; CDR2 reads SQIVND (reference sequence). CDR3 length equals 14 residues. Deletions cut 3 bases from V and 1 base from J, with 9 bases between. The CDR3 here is CASSMGVSNTEAFF. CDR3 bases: TGTGCCAGTAGTATGGGGGTCTCGAACACTGAAGCTTTCTTT.